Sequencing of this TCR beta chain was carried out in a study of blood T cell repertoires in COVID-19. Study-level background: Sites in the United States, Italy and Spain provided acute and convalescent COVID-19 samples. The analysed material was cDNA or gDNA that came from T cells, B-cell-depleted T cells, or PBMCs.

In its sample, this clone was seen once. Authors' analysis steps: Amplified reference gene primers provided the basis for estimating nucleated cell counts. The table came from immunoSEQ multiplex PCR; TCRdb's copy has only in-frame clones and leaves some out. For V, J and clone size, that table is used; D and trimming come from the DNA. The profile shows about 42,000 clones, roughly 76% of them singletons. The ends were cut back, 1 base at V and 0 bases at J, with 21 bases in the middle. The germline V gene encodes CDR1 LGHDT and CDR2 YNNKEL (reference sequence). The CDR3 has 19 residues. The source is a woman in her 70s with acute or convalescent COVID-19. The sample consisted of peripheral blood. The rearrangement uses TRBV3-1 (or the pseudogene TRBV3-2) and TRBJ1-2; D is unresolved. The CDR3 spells CASSQGPLTRKKTNYGYTF. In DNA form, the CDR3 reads TGTGCCAGCAGCCAAGGACCTCTGACAAGGAAAAAAACTAACTATGGCTACACCTTC.